One and the same sample provided the 15 T cell receptor beta chains below, sequenced in a study of T cells in Graves' hyperthyroidism and ophthalmopathy. The source material, RNA transcripts, was used to amplify TCR beta CDR3 regions. The HTBI primer set served for first-round RT-PCR of the TCR CDR3. Using its own MiXCR run on the multiplex PCR reads, TCRdb lists one record per CDR3 protein. This sample has a few hundred thousand distinct CDR3 sequences, with under 25% found just once. Sequencing used blood. All receptors derive from a man younger than 35 with Graves' hyperthyroidism.

The chain is built from TRBV2 and TRBJ2-5; TRBD2 might be the D (5 bases). The ends were cut back, 6 bases at V and 1 base at J, with 6 bases in the middle. This CDR3 has 12 amino acids. Germline CDR1 SNHLY, CDR2 FYNNEI. CDR3 sequence reads: CASRRVQETQYF. The CDR3 bases are TGTGCCAGCAGGAGGGTCCAAGAGACCCAGTACTTC.

This clonotype was picked up a small number of times. The V call is TRBV13, the J call TRBJ2-7; D possibly corresponds to TRBD1 (6 bases). Deletions cut 5 bases from V and 2 bases from J, with 16 bases between. The germline gives CDR1 PRHDT, CDR2 FYEKMQ (reference sequence). The CDR3 is made up of 15 amino acids. The chain's CDR3 is CASSDGTSEPYEQYF. In nucleotides, the CDR3 is TGTGCCAGCAGCGACGGGACATCGGAACCCTACGAGCAGTACTTC.

This clonotype has at least ten counts. The chain recombines TRBV12-3 or TRBV12-4 with TRBJ1-1; D gene uncertain. The CDR3 sequence is 18 residues long. V was shortened by 2 bases and J by 4 bases, with 23 bases between the two germline ends. The CDR3 coding sequence is TGTGCCAGCAGTTTATTTGGACGAAATCTTGCATCAGGCACTGAAGCTTTCTTT. Translating gives CASSLFGRNLASGTEAFF.

This chain links TRBV10-3 with TRBJ2-7; TRBD1 or TRBD2 may be the D gene (5 bases each). V lost 7 bases and J lost 3, with 10 bases in between. The germline gives CDR1 ENHRY, CDR2 SYGVKD. This CDR3 contains 12 residues. This chain's CDR3 is CAITDGGYEQYF. CDR3 in DNA: TGTGCCATCACTGATGGGGGCTACGAGCAGTACTTC.

This rearrangement joins TRBV12-5 to TRBJ1-2, with D perhaps TRBD1 (5 bases). V lost 3 bases to trimming and J lost 5 bases, with 19 bases between them. The CDR3 sequence is 16 residues long. Per germline, CDR1 LGHNT and CDR2 FRNRAP. The DNA for the CDR3 is TGTGCTAGTGGTTTTTCACAGGATGCGCCGATTTATGGCTACACCTTC. Amino acid sequence: CASGFSQDAPIYGYTF.

This clonotype has just one count. This rearrangement joins TRBV11-2 to TRBJ2-3, with D possibly matching TRBD2 (5 bases). The CDR3 loop spans 15 amino acids. Germline CDR1 reads SGHAT; CDR2 reads FQNNGV. Trimming cost V 5 bases and J 1 base, with 13 bases left between them. The DNA of the CDR3 is TGTGCCAGCAGCCTAAGACCCGGGGGCACAGATACGCAGTATTTT. Its translation is CASSLRPGGTDTQYF.

This clonotype has ten or more counts. The chain recombines TRBV2 with TRBJ1-1, with 9 bases identical to TRBD1. Germline CDR1 reads SNHLY; CDR2 reads FYNNEI. The CDR3 is 13 residues long. The V segment lost 4 bases and the J segment 5 bases; nucleotides outside the gene matches: 2. The CDR3 protein is CASSGDRATEAFF. The CDR3 nucleotides read TGTGCCAGCAGTGGGGACAGGGCTACTGAAGCTTTCTTT.

J is TRBJ1-1 and V is TRBV28, with D hard to call. CDR3 length: 16 residues. CDR1 is MDHEN, CDR2 SYDVKM, per germline. Trimming cost V 1 base and J 0 bases, with 12 bases left between them. The CDR3 reads CASSLLGSTLNTEAFF. CDR3 sequence (DNA): TGTGCCAGCAGTTTATTAGGTAGCACGCTGAACACTGAAGCTTTCTTT. The full variable domain, with the rest looked up from reference TRBV28 and TRBJ1-1, is DVKVTQSSRYLVKRTGEKVFLECVQDMDHENMFWYRQDPGLGLRLIYFSYDVKMKEKGDIPEGYSVSREKKERFSLILESASTNQTSMYLCASSLLGSTLNTEAFFGQGTRLTVV.

This chain links TRBV2 with TRBJ1-3; D not resolved. The germline V and J ends were trimmed by 3 bases and 0 bases, with 15 bases remaining between them. Germline CDR1 is SNHLY and CDR2 is FYNNEI. The CDR3 covers 17 residues. CDR3 region: CASSEARPRLSGNTIYF. DNA for the CDR3: TGTGCCAGCAGTGAGGCCCGGCCCCGTCTCTCTGGAAACACCATATATTTT.

A few counts support this clonotype. The rearrangement joins TRBV9 to TRBJ2-4; the D is unclear. The germline V and J ends were trimmed by 3 bases and 0 bases, with 10 bases remaining between them. Looked up from germline, CDR1 is SGDLS and CDR2 is YYNGEE. The CDR3 contains 15 residues. CDR3 nucleotides: TGTGCCAGCAGCGCAGACAATATAGCCAAAAACATTCAGTACTTC. This translates into CASSADNIAKNIQYF.

Ten or more counts support this clonotype. The CDR3 here is CASSEVTDTGELFF. In DNA form, the CDR3 reads TGTGCCAGCAGTGAAGTGACGGACACCGGGGAGCTGTTTTTT. This chain uses TRBV6-1 with TRBJ2-2; the D is unclear. This CDR3 contains 14 residues. V was pared by 1 base and J by 3 bases, with 6 bases between. CDR1 and CDR2 (germline): MNHNS, SASEGT.

This clonotype was seen at least ten times. The V and J genes are TRBV18 and TRBJ2-5; 8 bases line up with TRBD2. Looked up from germline, CDR1 is KGHSH and CDR2 is LQKENI. Trimming cost V 7 bases and J 0 bases; bases outside gene matches: 7. The CDR3 runs to 15 residues. This chain's CDR3 is CASLDERGYQETQYF. The CDR3 DNA is TGTGCCAGCTTAGACGAGCGGGGGTACCAAGAGACCCAGTACTTC. The whole variable domain, remainder taken from reference TRBV18 and TRBJ2-5, is NAGVMQNPRHLVRRRGQEARLRCSPMKGHSHVYWYRQLPEEGLKFMVYLQKENIIDESGMPKERFSAEFPKEGPSILRIQQVVRGDSAAYFCASLDERGYQETQYFGPGTRLLVL.

In this sample, this clonotype turned up many times. This chain uses TRBV29-1 with TRBJ2-7, with 7 bases identical to TRBD1. The CDR3 is 13 amino acids. Germline lookup yields CDR1 SQVTM and CDR2 ANQGSEA. J was trimmed by 6 bases and V by 4 bases; bases with no gene match: 9. The CDR3 DNA is TGCAGCGTTGGAGTAGGGGGCGAGGGCGAGCAGTACTTC. Amino acid sequence: CSVGVGGEGEQYF.

The sample holds many counts of this clonotype. The chain carries TRBV2 and TRBJ2-5; 10 bases agree with TRBD1. With V trimmed by 8 bases and J by 4 bases, 7 bases remained unmatched. Germline CDR1 SNHLY, CDR2 FYNNEI. CDR3 length equals 14 residues. Here the CDR3 reads CASYPGQGRETQYF. The CDR3 bases are TGTGCCAGCTACCCGGGACAGGGGAGAGAGACCCAGTACTTC.

This chain links TRBV6-1 with TRBJ2-7, with a possible D match to TRBD2 (6 bases). The V gene's germline CDR1 is MNHNS and CDR2 SASEGT. Trimming pared 6 bases from V and 0 bases from J, leaving 15 bases between. The CDR3 is 15 amino acids. The CDR3 coding sequence is TGTGCCAGCAGCCTGGTAGCGGTGGGCTCCTACGAGCAGTACGTC. This translates into CASSLVAVGSYEQYV.